This is a list of T cell receptor beta chains from one sample in a study of cytomegalovirus exposure and HLA in healthy donors. Produced via immunoSEQ multiplex PCR; TCRdb's table is partial and in-frame only. The profile shows 130,000 to 150,000 clones, around 77% of them singletons. The sample consisted of PBMCs. These receptors were taken from a woman aged 45-65 years in good health and CMV-seronegative. Both conserved end residues are part of each CDR3. Each record gives: clone size, J gene, D gene, V gene, CDR3 DNA, CDR3 protein. D genes are given only for firm matches. Clone size appears in some rows only: once, few, many, or a class for an expanded clone.

>.|TRBJ2-7|TRBD2|TRBV9
TGTGCCAGCAGTTTGACTAGCGGGGACTACTCCTACGAGCAGTACTTC
CASSLTSGDYSYEQYF
>.|TRBJ1-2|TRBD1|TRBV5-1
TGCGCCAGCAGCTCGACCACAGGGGGCGGCTATGGCTACACCTTC
CASSSTTGGGYGYTF
>.|TRBJ2-2|TRBD1|TRBV19
TGTGCCAGTAGTCCAAACAGGGGCACCGGGGAGCTGTTTTTT
CASSPNRGTGELFF
>.|TRBJ2-7|TRBD1|TRBV5-1
TGCGCCAGCAGCCCGCGACAGGGGATGTACGAGCAGTACTTC
CASSPRQGMYEQYF
>once|TRBJ1-1|TRBD1|TRBV4-2
TGTGCCAGCAGCCAAGTCAGGGGGCGTACTGAAGCTTTCTTT
CASSQVRGRTEAFF
>.|TRBJ1-2|.|TRBV5-4
TGTGCCAGCAGCCCCAAAATCGACAGTACTAACTATGGCTACACCTTC
CASSPKIDSTNYGYTF
>.|TRBJ1-1|.|TRBV2
TGTGCCAGCAGTGTCAAACTTCGGAACACTGAAGCTTTCTTT
CASSVKLRNTEAFF
>.|TRBJ1-2|TRBD1|TRBV2
TGTGCCAGCAGCAGGACAGGGTTCTATGGCTACACCTTC
CASSRTGFYGYTF
>few|TRBJ2-3|TRBD2|TRBV2
TGTGCCAGCAGTGAAGCGCTAAGCGGGGGGGGAGATACGCAGTATTTT
CASSEALSGGGDTQYF
>.|TRBJ2-3|.|TRBV29-1
TGCAGCGTCGACCCCTCGGGTCGCACAGATACGCAGTATTTT
CSVDPSGRTDTQYF
>.|TRBJ1-5|.|TRBV19
TGTGCCAGTAGTATTCAGGGCGGTCAGCCCCAGCATTTT
CASSIQGGQPQHF
>.|TRBJ1-1|.|TRBV14
TGTGCCAGCAGCCAGACCACACAGGTAGTGGGCACTGAAGCTTTCTTT
CASSQTTQVVGTEAFF
>.|TRBJ1-1|.|TRBV6-5
TGTGCCAGCAGTGAACTTGGTCGGGACACTGAAGCTTTCTTT
CASSELGRDTEAFF
>few|TRBJ1-6|.|TRBV5-4
TGTGCCAGCAGCCGTGATAATTCACCCCTCCACTTT
CASSRDNSPLHF